These 4 T cell receptor beta chains came from one sample sequenced in a study of blood T cells in healthy people across ages. A J-beta primer mix and a sample-barcoded 5' primer were used in a second PCR of about 7 to 12 cycles. Each CDR3 protein gets one entry after TCRdb re-called the 5' RACE reads with MiXCR. The profile covers approximately 960,000 distinct CDR3 sequences, with approximately 32% appearing a single time and roughly 10% taken by the ten largest. These data are also associated with another study on T cells of mothers and their children.

Sequenced material: blood. Receptors originate from a woman in her forties in good health.

This clonotype was observed many times. The chain carries TRBV6-5 and TRBJ1-2, with D possibly TRBD1 on 5 matching bases. The V end was cut by 5 bases, the J end by 4 bases, with 11 bases between. Germline V gene lookup returns CDR1 MNHEY and CDR2 SVGAGI. The CDR3 contains 13 residues. Here the CDR3 reads CASSLARAYGYTF. CDR3 bases: TGTGCCAGCAGTCTCGCCAGGGCCTATGGCTACACCTTC.

Regarding this clonotype: This sequence may be a read error, since a much larger clone differs from it by one base. This rearrangement joins TRBV10-3 to TRBJ2-1; tentatively, D is TRBD1 or TRBD2 (6 bases each). This CDR3 comprises 13 residues. The germline gives CDR1 ENHRY, CDR2 SYGVKD. V shed 6 bases and J shed 6 bases, with 12 bases lying between them. CDR3 loop: CAIREGDSNEQFF. The CDR3 nucleotides are TGTGCCATCAGGGAGGGGGATAGCAATGAGCAGTTCTTC.

The gene calls are TRBV3-1 and TRBJ2-1; 12 nucleotides match TRBD1. Germline V CDR1 and CDR2: LGHDT, YNNKEL (reference sequence). The CDR3 spans 13 residues. With 4 bases clipped from V and 14 bases from J, the junction kept 6 bases outside the gene matches. The CDR3 region is CASSPGQGAREFF. The CDR3 DNA sequence: TGTGCCAGCAGCCCGGGACAGGGGGCGAGGGAGTTCTTC.

The chain employs TRBV4-2 and TRBJ2-1; TRBD2 matches 7 bases. V lost 0 bases, J lost 7 bases, and 6 bases stayed unmatched. Germline values: CDR1 LGHNA, CDR2 YNFKEQ. CDR3 size: 15 residues. CDR3 sequence (DNA): TGTGCCAGCAGCCAAGATGCCCTAGCGGTTAATGAGCAGTTCTTC. Translated: CASSQDALAVNEQFF.